Listed below are T cell receptor beta chains from one sample, sequenced in a study of post-analysis software for immune sequencing data. TCRdb ran MiXCR on the PCR reads and lists one entry per CDR3 protein. Of hundreds of thousands of distinct CDR3 sequences listed, 25% to 30% are singletons. The sample comprised blood. Receptor source: a girl between 5 and 17 years old with multiple sclerosis. Each CDR3 is given with its conserved first and last residue. The D gene is left open where the match is weak. For some rows the clone size is stated as once, few or many, or as a class when expanded; others skip it.

CDR3nt: TGTGCCAGCAGTTTAAGCCGGCGCCGGGGGACCCAGTACTTC; CDR3aa: CASSLSRRRGTQYF; j_gene: TRBJ2-5; len: 14; abundance: .; d_gene: .; v_gene: TRBV12-3/TRBV12-4
CDR3nt: TGTGCCAGCGCCCCCCTGGGGGGGGGAGGCAATGAGCAGTTCTTC; CDR3aa: CASAPLGGGGNEQFF; j_gene: TRBJ2-1; len: 15; abundance: few; d_gene: TRBD2; v_gene: TRBV28
CDR3nt: TGCGCCAGCTCCGGAGCGGAGACCTACGAGCAGTACTTC; CDR3aa: CASSGAETYEQYF; j_gene: TRBJ2-7; len: 13; abundance: .; d_gene: .; v_gene: TRBV5-1
CDR3nt: TGTGCCAGCAACATCCACGGGGGCGATGGTAATGAGCAGTTCTTC; CDR3aa: CASNIHGGDGNEQFF; j_gene: TRBJ2-1; len: 15; abundance: few; d_gene: .; v_gene: TRBV7-2
CDR3nt: TGCGCCAGCAGTGTGGGTCAGATTCCTGGGGGGACTGAAGCTTTCTTT; CDR3aa: CASSVGQIPGGTEAFF; j_gene: TRBJ1-1; len: 16; abundance: many; d_gene: .; v_gene: TRBV10-2
CDR3nt: TGTGCCAGCAGCTTAGAGAGGGAGATCGCTGAAGCTTTCTTT; CDR3aa: CASSLEREIAEAFF; j_gene: TRBJ1-1; len: 14; abundance: .; d_gene: .; v_gene: TRBV7-9
CDR3nt: TGTGCCAGCAGTTTAGGAGGGCGGGACCTCTACGAGCAGTACTTC; CDR3aa: CASSLGGRDLYEQYF; j_gene: TRBJ2-7; len: 15; abundance: .; d_gene: .; v_gene: TRBV28
CDR3nt: TGTGCCAGCAGTTACGGCGGGATCATCTACAATGAGCAGTTCTTC; CDR3aa: CASSYGGIIYNEQFF; j_gene: TRBJ2-1; len: 15; abundance: .; d_gene: .; v_gene: TRBV6-2/TRBV6-3
CDR3nt: TGTGCCAGCAGTTGGGGACTAGCGACGAACATTCAGTACTTC; CDR3aa: CASSWGLATNIQYF; j_gene: TRBJ2-4; len: 14; abundance: .; d_gene: TRBD2; v_gene: TRBV6-2/TRBV6-3
CDR3nt: TGCAGCGGAGGGACAGCTTACGAGCAGTACTTC; CDR3aa: CSGGTAYEQYF; j_gene: TRBJ2-7; len: 11; abundance: many; d_gene: TRBD1; v_gene: TRBV29-1
CDR3nt: TGTGCCACCAGTGATCCAACAGGGGGAAGGTACGAGCAGTACTTC; CDR3aa: CATSDPTGGRYEQYF; j_gene: TRBJ2-7; len: 15; abundance: few; d_gene: TRBD1; v_gene: TRBV24-1
CDR3nt: TGTGCCAGCAGCTTAGGGACTAGCGGCACAGATACGCAGTATTTT; CDR3aa: CASSLGTSGTDTQYF; j_gene: TRBJ2-3; len: 15; abundance: many; d_gene: TRBD2; v_gene: TRBV5-5
CDR3nt: TGTGCCAGCAGTCTCACCTCGGAACTAGCGCAGAACAATGAGCAGTTCTTC; CDR3aa: CASSLTSELAQNNEQFF; j_gene: TRBJ2-1; len: 17; abundance: few; d_gene: TRBD2; v_gene: TRBV28
CDR3nt: TGTGCCGTCAGTGACCCCATGGGAACCACCAATGAGCAGTTCTTC; CDR3aa: CAVSDPMGTTNEQFF; j_gene: TRBJ2-1; len: 15; abundance: .; d_gene: .; v_gene: TRBV10-3
CDR3nt: TGTGCCAGCAGCCCCGGACAGGGAATTCGCACCGGGGAGCTGTTTTTT; CDR3aa: CASSPGQGIRTGELFF; j_gene: TRBJ2-2; len: 16; abundance: .; d_gene: TRBD1; v_gene: TRBV7-2
CDR3nt: TGTGCTAGTGGTTTGGTACTGGGCCAGGGCGCCAGACAGTACTATGGCTACACCTTC; CDR3aa: CASGLVLGQGARQYYGYTF; j_gene: TRBJ1-2; len: 19; abundance: .; d_gene: .; v_gene: TRBV12-5
CDR3nt: TGTGCCAGCAGCTTAGCGCTGGACTCTGGGGCCAACGTCCTGACTTTC; CDR3aa: CASSLALDSGANVLTF; j_gene: TRBJ2-6; len: 16; abundance: .; d_gene: .; v_gene: TRBV7-9
CDR3nt: TGCGCCAGCAGCTTTATAGAAGGTTCGGGCACTGAAGCTTTCTTT; CDR3aa: CASSFIEGSGTEAFF; j_gene: TRBJ1-1; len: 15; abundance: .; d_gene: .; v_gene: TRBV5-1
CDR3nt: TGCAGTGCCCGGAAAACTAGCGCTCGCTCCTACGAGCAGTACTTC; CDR3aa: CSARKTSARSYEQYF; j_gene: TRBJ2-7; len: 15; abundance: .; d_gene: TRBD2; v_gene: TRBV20-1
CDR3nt: TGCGCCAGCAGCTCCTGGGACACCATGAACACTGAAGCTTTCTTT; CDR3aa: CASSSWDTMNTEAFF; j_gene: TRBJ1-1; len: 15; abundance: few; d_gene: .; v_gene: TRBV5-1
CDR3nt: TGTGCCACCAGTGATTTGGACAGGGGACAGCCCCAGCATTTT; CDR3aa: CATSDLDRGQPQHF; j_gene: TRBJ1-5; len: 14; abundance: .; d_gene: TRBD1; v_gene: TRBV24-1
CDR3nt: TGTGCCAGCAGTGCCCGGGACAACCAACTCGGCAACTATGGCTACACCTTC; CDR3aa: CASSARDNQLGNYGYTF; j_gene: TRBJ1-2; len: 17; abundance: .; d_gene: .; v_gene: TRBV6-4
CDR3nt: TGTGCCACCAGCAGAAACCCTATTGGCGCAGATAATGAAAAACTGTTTTTT; CDR3aa: CATSRNPIGADNEKLFF; j_gene: TRBJ1-4; len: 17; abundance: .; d_gene: .; v_gene: TRBV15
CDR3nt: TGCAGCGTAAGACAGGGGGCGTCCTACAATGAGCAGTACTTC; CDR3aa: CSVRQGASYNEQYF; j_gene: TRBJ2-7; len: 14; abundance: .; d_gene: TRBD1; v_gene: TRBV29-1
CDR3nt: TGCAGTGCTAGCATGGGGGATATGGGAAATCAGCCCCAGCATTTT; CDR3aa: CSASMGDMGNQPQHF; j_gene: TRBJ1-5; len: 15; abundance: .; d_gene: .; v_gene: TRBV20-1
CDR3nt: TGCAGTGCAACGCGGAGGGGCACAGATACGCAGTATTTT; CDR3aa: CSATRRGTDTQYF; j_gene: TRBJ2-3; len: 13; abundance: few; d_gene: .; v_gene: TRBV20-1
CDR3nt: TGTGCCAGCACGGCGGGGATGGGATACAATGAGCAGTTCTTC; CDR3aa: CASTAGMGYNEQFF; j_gene: TRBJ2-1; len: 14; abundance: .; d_gene: .; v_gene: TRBV6-2/TRBV6-3
CDR3nt: TGTGCCACCAGTGATTTTAGAGGTTTACAGGGAAGAACAGATACGCAGTATTTT; CDR3aa: CATSDFRGLQGRTDTQYF; j_gene: TRBJ2-3; len: 18; abundance: .; d_gene: .; v_gene: TRBV24-1
CDR3nt: TGCAGCGTTGCGAGTGTTTACGAGCAGTACTTC; CDR3aa: CSVASVYEQYF; j_gene: TRBJ2-7; len: 11; abundance: many; d_gene: .; v_gene: TRBV29-1
CDR3nt: TGCGCCAGCAGCTTGGTGGAGGGGGGCACAGATACGCAGTATTTT; CDR3aa: CASSLVEGGTDTQYF; j_gene: TRBJ2-3; len: 15; abundance: few; d_gene: .; v_gene: TRBV5-1
CDR3nt: TGCAGTGCCCCCCACGGCAGCGATCATCAGCCCCAGCATTTT; CDR3aa: CSAPHGSDHQPQHF; j_gene: TRBJ1-5; len: 14; abundance: .; d_gene: .; v_gene: TRBV20-1
CDR3nt: TGTGCCAGCCATTCCACAGATACGCAGTATTTT; CDR3aa: CASHSTDTQYF; j_gene: TRBJ2-3; len: 11; abundance: few; d_gene: .; v_gene: TRBV6-5
CDR3nt: TGTGCCAGCTCTTCCCGGGCCGGGACTCGAGGTGGCTACACCTTC; CDR3aa: CASSSRAGTRGGYTF; j_gene: TRBJ1-2; len: 15; abundance: .; d_gene: .; v_gene: TRBV7-8
CDR3nt: TGTGCCAGCAGTTACCCAGGGGGAAATGAAAAACTGTTTTTT; CDR3aa: CASSYPGGNEKLFF; j_gene: TRBJ1-4; len: 14; abundance: .; d_gene: TRBD1; v_gene: TRBV6-6
CDR3nt: TGCAGCGCTGGTCGGGACAGCGAAGAAGCTTTCTTT; CDR3aa: CSAGRDSEEAFF; j_gene: TRBJ1-1; len: 12; abundance: few; d_gene: TRBD1; v_gene: TRBV29-1
CDR3nt: TGCGCCAGCAGTGACCGGGGACCCGAGGTGAAGTACTTC; CDR3aa: CASSDRGPEVKYF; j_gene: TRBJ2-5; len: 13; abundance: .; d_gene: .; v_gene: TRBV10-1
CDR3nt: TGTGCCAGCAGCTCGGACAGATTCTATGGCTACACCTTC; CDR3aa: CASSSDRFYGYTF; j_gene: TRBJ1-2; len: 13; abundance: .; d_gene: .; v_gene: TRBV7-9
CDR3nt: TGTGCCAGCAGGTACTCGCCTAGATGGGAGACCCAGTACTTC; CDR3aa: CASRYSPRWETQYF; j_gene: TRBJ2-5; len: 14; abundance: .; d_gene: .; v_gene: TRBV6-2/TRBV6-3
CDR3nt: TGTGCCAGCAGCTCGCATGAGAGGGGCACAGATACGCAGTATTTT; CDR3aa: CASSSHERGTDTQYF; j_gene: TRBJ2-3; len: 15; abundance: few; d_gene: .; v_gene: TRBV7-8
CDR3nt: TGTGCCAGCAGCTTAGGACAGGGACCCGACACCGGGGAGCTGTTTTTT; CDR3aa: CASSLGQGPDTGELFF; j_gene: TRBJ2-2; len: 16; abundance: .; d_gene: TRBD1; v_gene: TRBV7-9
CDR3nt: TGTGCCAGCAGCGCGAGTAGCGGGAGATTAAGGAATGAGCAGTTCTTC; CDR3aa: CASSASSGRLRNEQFF; j_gene: TRBJ2-1; len: 16; abundance: few; d_gene: TRBD2; v_gene: TRBV9
CDR3nt: TGTGCCAGCTCACCACCGTGGCGGAGCTATGGCTACACCTTC; CDR3aa: CASSPPWRSYGYTF; j_gene: TRBJ1-2; len: 14; abundance: .; d_gene: .; v_gene: TRBV18
CDR3nt: TGTGCCAGCAGTCCCTGGACAGGCTCGCGGGCGTTCCACGAGCAGTACTTC; CDR3aa: CASSPWTGSRAFHEQYF; j_gene: TRBJ2-7; len: 17; abundance: few; d_gene: TRBD1; v_gene: TRBV28
CDR3nt: TGTGCCAGCAGTCTTCAGGGGGTGGAAGATACGCAGTATTTT; CDR3aa: CASSLQGVEDTQYF; j_gene: TRBJ2-3; len: 14; abundance: .; d_gene: TRBD1; v_gene: TRBV6-5
CDR3nt: TGTGCCATCAGTGATGTCGGCGGGAGGGTTGGCGAGCAGTACTTC; CDR3aa: CAISDVGGRVGEQYF; j_gene: TRBJ2-7; len: 15; abundance: few; d_gene: TRBD2; v_gene: TRBV10-3
CDR3nt: TGTGCCATCAGTGAGAGGGCTAGCGGACCATACAATGAGCAGTTCTTC; CDR3aa: CAISERASGPYNEQFF; j_gene: TRBJ2-1; len: 16; abundance: few; d_gene: TRBD2; v_gene: TRBV10-3
CDR3nt: TGCAGCGTTGATTACCTAGCGGGAGCGGGCGAGCAGTACTTC; CDR3aa: CSVDYLAGAGEQYF; j_gene: TRBJ2-7; len: 14; abundance: many; d_gene: TRBD2; v_gene: TRBV29-1
CDR3nt: TGTGCCAGCAGCTTGGGGTTGTACAGCTCCTACGAGCAGTACTTC; CDR3aa: CASSLGLYSSYEQYF; j_gene: TRBJ2-7; len: 15; abundance: .; d_gene: .; v_gene: TRBV5-8
CDR3nt: TGTGCCAGCAGTCGTAGGGGACAAGGAATCGGGGAGCTGTTTTTT; CDR3aa: CASSRRGQGIGELFF; j_gene: TRBJ2-2; len: 15; abundance: few; d_gene: .; v_gene: TRBV27
CDR3nt: TGTGCCAGTAGCCAATTCGGGGCAGCTCCTTATACGCAGTATTTT; CDR3aa: CASSQFGAAPYTQYF; j_gene: TRBJ2-3; len: 15; abundance: .; d_gene: .; v_gene: TRBV9
CDR3nt: TGTGCCACCAGCTCTGGGCAAGCGGGGACCCAAGAGACCCAGTACTTC; CDR3aa: CATSSGQAGTQETQYF; j_gene: TRBJ2-5; len: 16; abundance: .; d_gene: TRBD2; v_gene: TRBV15
CDR3nt: TGTGCCAGCAGCCAAGGCGCCGTTAATTCACCCCTCCACTTT; CDR3aa: CASSQGAVNSPLHF; j_gene: TRBJ1-6; len: 14; abundance: .; d_gene: .; v_gene: TRBV3-1
CDR3nt: TGTGCCAGCAGACCTTCCTTGGGCAGAGACTATGGCTACACCTTC; CDR3aa: CASRPSLGRDYGYTF; j_gene: TRBJ1-2; len: 15; abundance: .; d_gene: .; v_gene: TRBV28
CDR3nt: TGTGCCAGCAGCTTGGCGGTTCGGGCTGAAGCTTTCTTT; CDR3aa: CASSLAVRAEAFF; j_gene: TRBJ1-1; len: 13; abundance: few; d_gene: .; v_gene: TRBV5-5
CDR3nt: TGTGCCAGCAGCACCGGACAGGGCACTGAAGCTTTCTTT; CDR3aa: CASSTGQGTEAFF; j_gene: TRBJ1-1; len: 13; abundance: few; d_gene: TRBD1; v_gene: TRBV11-3
CDR3nt: TGTGCCAGCAGCTTACCGGGACTATCCTACGAGCAGTACTTC; CDR3aa: CASSLPGLSYEQYF; j_gene: TRBJ2-7; len: 14; abundance: many; d_gene: TRBD2; v_gene: TRBV7-9